The present entry profiles one T cell receptor beta chain with its context. This entry is derived from a study of blood T cell repertoires in COVID-19. Across the whole study: The study drew acute and convalescent COVID-19 samples from the United States, Italy and Spain.

The Seattle patients joined while their infection was active and were tracked longitudinally afterward. Assay: immunoSEQ multiplex PCR; the TCRdb copy retains only in-frame clones and omits some. The sample lists approximately 280,000 clones; about four fifths were seen once. Germline V gene sequence: CDR1 SEHNR, CDR2 FQNEAQ (reference sequence). The CDR3 covers 14 residues. V was cut by 4 bases and J by 0 bases, with 8 bases left in between. The rearrangement links TRBV7-9 to TRBJ2-3, with D possibly matching TRBD1 (6 bases). Sequenced material: peripheral blood. The receptor was derived from a human donor with COVID-19, enrolled during active disease. The donor label of this sample is uncertain. The CDR3 nucleotides read TGTGCCAGCAGCTCAGGGGCCAGCACAGATACGCAGTATTTT. Its protein product is CASSSGASTDTQYF.